The rows below give T cell receptor beta chains drawn from one sample of a study of cytomegalovirus exposure and HLA in healthy donors. Profiled with immunoSEQ multiplex PCR; TCRdb holds only in-frame clones, not every one. The sample lists roughly 150,000 clones; 89% were seen once. The sequenced sample was PBMCs. Receptors originate from a man aged 18 to 29 in good health and CMV-seropositive. Both conserved end residues are part of each CDR3. The order of the fields is V gene, J gene, D gene, clone size, CDR3 DNA, CDR3 protein. A D gene is named only where the DNA matches it firmly. A clone size is listed for some rows: how often the clone was seen (once, few, many), or a class if it is expanded.

v_gene: TRBV7-8; j_gene: TRBJ2-6; d_gene: TRBD2; abundance: NA; CDR3nt: TGTGCCAGCAAGACTAGCGGGAGTCTTGGGGCCAACGTCCTGACTTTC; CDR3aa: CASKTSGSLGANVLTF
v_gene: TRBV27; j_gene: TRBJ1-1; d_gene: NA; abundance: NA; CDR3nt: TGTGCCAGCAGTTTAACGGGCGGGCCGCGGGTCACTGAAGCTTTCTTT; CDR3aa: CASSLTGGPRVTEAFF
v_gene: TRBV11-3; j_gene: TRBJ2-7; d_gene: NA; abundance: few; CDR3nt: TGTGCCAGCAGCCCCTGGGGCGGGGAAACTTCGGGGGAGCAGTACTTC; CDR3aa: CASSPWGGETSGEQYF
v_gene: TRBV18; j_gene: TRBJ2-7; d_gene: NA; abundance: NA; CDR3nt: TGTGCCAGCTCACCCGGGACTTCCCAGATGTACGAGCAGTACTTC; CDR3aa: CASSPGTSQMYEQYF
v_gene: TRBV2; j_gene: TRBJ2-5; d_gene: TRBD2; abundance: NA; CDR3nt: TGTGCCAGCAGAAGTCGGGCTAGCGGTAGCCAAGAGACCCAGTACTTC; CDR3aa: CASRSRASGSQETQYF
v_gene: TRBV5-1; j_gene: TRBJ2-5; d_gene: TRBD2; abundance: NA; CDR3nt: TGCGCCAGCAGCTTGGCCTTGACGGGAGGGGGAGAGACCCAGTACTTC; CDR3aa: CASSLALTGGGETQYF
v_gene: TRBV6-1; j_gene: TRBJ1-5; d_gene: TRBD1; abundance: once; CDR3nt: TGTGCCAGCAGGGCTACAGGGGGCAATCAGCCCCAGCATTTT; CDR3aa: CASRATGGNQPQHF
v_gene: TRBV18; j_gene: TRBJ1-1; d_gene: NA; abundance: few; CDR3nt: TGTGCCAGCTCACCACCCGGGGTGGGCACTGAAGCTTTCTTT; CDR3aa: CASSPPGVGTEAFF
v_gene: TRBV20-1; j_gene: TRBJ2-5; d_gene: NA; abundance: NA; CDR3nt: TGCAGTGCTACACACCTGGAGACCCAGTACTTC; CDR3aa: CSATHLETQYF
v_gene: TRBV19; j_gene: TRBJ2-2; d_gene: NA; abundance: NA; CDR3nt: TGTGCCAGTAGTATGGGACTGACGAACACCGGGGAGCTGTTTTTT; CDR3aa: CASSMGLTNTGELFF
v_gene: TRBV21-1; j_gene: TRBJ1-5; d_gene: NA; abundance: NA; CDR3nt: TGTGCCAGCAGCAAAGGGGTGGCAGGACTGGATCAGCCCCAGCATTTT; CDR3aa: CASSKGVAGLDQPQHF
v_gene: TRBV7-6; j_gene: TRBJ2-2; d_gene: NA; abundance: NA; CDR3nt: TGTGCCAGCAGTCTGGGCTGGGCCGGGGAGCTGTTTTTT; CDR3aa: CASSLGWAGELFF
v_gene: TRBV19; j_gene: TRBJ1-4; d_gene: NA; abundance: NA; CDR3nt: TGTGCCAGTAGTAAGGGCAGACAGAATGAAAAACTGTTTTTT; CDR3aa: CASSKGRQNEKLFF
v_gene: TRBV4-1; j_gene: TRBJ1-2; d_gene: TRBD1; abundance: NA; CDR3nt: TGCGCCAGCAGCTCTCAACTCCGACAGGGTGGAGGCTACACCTTC; CDR3aa: CASSSQLRQGGGYTF
v_gene: TRBV19; j_gene: TRBJ2-5; d_gene: TRBD1; abundance: NA; CDR3nt: TGTGCCAGTAGTCATACAGGGGCCGGGGAGACCCAGTACTTC; CDR3aa: CASSHTGAGETQYF
v_gene: TRBV27; j_gene: TRBJ2-7; d_gene: TRBD2; abundance: NA; CDR3nt: TGTGCCAGCAGTCGATTAGCGGGAGGGTCCCCCTACGAGCAGTACTTC; CDR3aa: CASSRLAGGSPYEQYF
v_gene: TRBV27; j_gene: TRBJ2-3; d_gene: NA; abundance: NA; CDR3nt: TGTGCCAGCACTAAATTTGGTTTCGGGACTTATACAGATACGCAGTATTTT; CDR3aa: CASTKFGFGTYTDTQYF
v_gene: TRBV7-9; j_gene: TRBJ2-2; d_gene: TRBD1; abundance: NA; CDR3nt: TGTGCCAGCAGACATCCGGGACAGGGGAACACCGGGGAGCTGTTTTTT; CDR3aa: CASRHPGQGNTGELFF
v_gene: TRBV7-4; j_gene: TRBJ2-7; d_gene: NA; abundance: NA; CDR3nt: TGTGCCAGCAGCCCTAACCCCGACAAGGGGACCTACGAGCAGTACTTC; CDR3aa: CASSPNPDKGTYEQYF
v_gene: TRBV28; j_gene: TRBJ2-1; d_gene: TRBD1; abundance: NA; CDR3nt: TGTGCCAGCAGCAGGGGGAGAAATGAGCAGTTCTTC; CDR3aa: CASSRGRNEQFF
v_gene: TRBV4-1; j_gene: TRBJ2-1; d_gene: NA; abundance: NA; CDR3nt: TGCGCCAGCAGCCAAGAGAAAAGCTTCACTAGCAACTACAATGAGCAGTTCTTC; CDR3aa: CASSQEKSFTSNYNEQFF
v_gene: TRBV5-1; j_gene: TRBJ2-2; d_gene: TRBD1; abundance: few; CDR3nt: TGCGCCAGCAGCCTCGGACAGGGAGGCGGGGAGCTGTTTTTT; CDR3aa: CASSLGQGGGELFF
v_gene: TRBV28; j_gene: TRBJ1-3; d_gene: TRBD1; abundance: few; CDR3nt: TGTGCCAGCAGTTTTAATCGGGGCAGGGGGCTTGGAAACACCATATATTTT; CDR3aa: CASSFNRGRGLGNTIYF
v_gene: TRBV6-5; j_gene: TRBJ2-2; d_gene: TRBD1; abundance: NA; CDR3nt: TGTGCCAGCAGTAAGACAGGGGGAACCGGGGAGCTGTTTTTT; CDR3aa: CASSKTGGTGELFF
v_gene: TRBV29-1; j_gene: TRBJ2-3; d_gene: TRBD2; abundance: NA; CDR3nt: TGCAGCGTTGGCCAACTAGCGGGAGCTGGTGCGCAGTATTTT; CDR3aa: CSVGQLAGAGAQYF
v_gene: TRBV25-1; j_gene: TRBJ1-1; d_gene: TRBD1; abundance: NA; CDR3nt: TGTGCCAGCAGTGAAGTTAGGTACCCCGGGACAGAAGACACTGAAGCTTTCTTT; CDR3aa: CASSEVRYPGTEDTEAFF
v_gene: TRBV19; j_gene: TRBJ1-4; d_gene: TRBD1; abundance: few; CDR3nt: TGTGCCAGTAGTCCCCCGGGACAGGGGGCGGGGAAACTGTTTTTT; CDR3aa: CASSPPGQGAGKLFF
v_gene: TRBV5-6; j_gene: TRBJ2-6; d_gene: TRBD1; abundance: NA; CDR3nt: TGTGCCAGCAGCTTGACGGGACAGGTGATAAACTCTGGGGCCAACGTCCTGACTTTC; CDR3aa: CASSLTGQVINSGANVLTF
v_gene: TRBV15; j_gene: TRBJ2-5; d_gene: TRBD1; abundance: NA; CDR3nt: TGTGCCACCAGTCCAAGAAAATTAAGACAGGGTCAAGAGACCCAGTACTTC; CDR3aa: CATSPRKLRQGQETQYF
v_gene: TRBV7-9; j_gene: TRBJ1-2; d_gene: NA; abundance: NA; CDR3nt: TGTGCCAGCAGCTTAGCTCGGACAGATTACTATGGCTACACCTTC; CDR3aa: CASSLARTDYYGYTF
v_gene: TRBV2; j_gene: TRBJ1-2; d_gene: NA; abundance: few; CDR3nt: TGTGCCAGCAGGGGGACATCCCGATTTAGCTATGGCTACACCTTC; CDR3aa: CASRGTSRFSYGYTF
v_gene: TRBV7-3; j_gene: TRBJ1-1; d_gene: NA; abundance: NA; CDR3nt: TGTGCCAGCAGCCCCCGTGCGGACACTGAAGCTTTCTTT; CDR3aa: CASSPRADTEAFF